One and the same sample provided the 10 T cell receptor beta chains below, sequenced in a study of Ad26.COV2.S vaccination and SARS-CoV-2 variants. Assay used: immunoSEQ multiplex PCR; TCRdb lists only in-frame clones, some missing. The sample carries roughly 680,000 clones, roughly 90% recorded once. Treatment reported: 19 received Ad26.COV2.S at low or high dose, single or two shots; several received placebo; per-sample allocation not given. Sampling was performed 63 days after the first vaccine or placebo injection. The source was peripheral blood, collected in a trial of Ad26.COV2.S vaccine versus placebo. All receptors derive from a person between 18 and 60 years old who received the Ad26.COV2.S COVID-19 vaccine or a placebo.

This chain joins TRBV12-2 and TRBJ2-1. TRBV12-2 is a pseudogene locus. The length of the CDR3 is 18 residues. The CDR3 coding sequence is TGTGCAAGTCGCTTAGCGTTCGAGGAGCCCAGGACCTCCAATGAGCAGTTCTTC. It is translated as CASRLAFEEPRTSNEQFF.

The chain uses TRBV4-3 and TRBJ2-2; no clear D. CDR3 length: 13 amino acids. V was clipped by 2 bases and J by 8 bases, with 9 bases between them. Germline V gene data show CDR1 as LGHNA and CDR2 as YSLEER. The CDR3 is CASSQTSPGELFF. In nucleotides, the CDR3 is TGCGCCAGCAGCCAAACCTCCCCGGGGGAGCTGTTTTTT.

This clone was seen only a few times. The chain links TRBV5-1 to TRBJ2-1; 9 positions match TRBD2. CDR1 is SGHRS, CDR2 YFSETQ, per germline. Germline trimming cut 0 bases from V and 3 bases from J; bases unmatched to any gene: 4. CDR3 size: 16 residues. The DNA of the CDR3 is TGCGCCAGCAGCTTGGCCCCTAGCGGGGACTACAATGAGCAGTTCTTC. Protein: CASSLAPSGDYNEQFF.

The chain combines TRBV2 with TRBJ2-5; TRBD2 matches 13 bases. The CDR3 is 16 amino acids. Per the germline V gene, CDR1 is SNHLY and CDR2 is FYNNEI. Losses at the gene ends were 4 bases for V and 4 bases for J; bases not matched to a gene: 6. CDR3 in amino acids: CASSVLAGGPGETQYF. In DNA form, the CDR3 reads TGTGCCAGCAGTGTACTAGCGGGGGGGCCCGGAGAGACCCAGTACTTC.

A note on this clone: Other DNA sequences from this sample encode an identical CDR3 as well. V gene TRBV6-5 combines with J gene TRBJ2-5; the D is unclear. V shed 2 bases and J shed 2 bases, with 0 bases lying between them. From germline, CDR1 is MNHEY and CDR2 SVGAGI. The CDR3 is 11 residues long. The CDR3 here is CASSYQETQYF. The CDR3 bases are TGTGCCAGCAGTTACCAAGAGACCCAGTACTTC.

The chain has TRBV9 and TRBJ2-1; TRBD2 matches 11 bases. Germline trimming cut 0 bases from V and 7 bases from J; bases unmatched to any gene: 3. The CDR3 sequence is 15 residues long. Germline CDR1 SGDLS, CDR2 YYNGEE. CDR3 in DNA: TGTGCCAGCAGCGTAGCACCTAGCGGGGGGAATGAGCAGTTCTTC. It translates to CASSVAPSGGNEQFF.

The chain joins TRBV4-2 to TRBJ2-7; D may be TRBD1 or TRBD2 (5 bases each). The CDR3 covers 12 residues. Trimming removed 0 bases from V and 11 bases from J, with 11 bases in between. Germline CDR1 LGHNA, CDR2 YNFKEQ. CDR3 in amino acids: CASSQDGTREYF. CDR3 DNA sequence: TGTGCCAGCAGCCAAGACGGGACCCGGGAGTACTTC.

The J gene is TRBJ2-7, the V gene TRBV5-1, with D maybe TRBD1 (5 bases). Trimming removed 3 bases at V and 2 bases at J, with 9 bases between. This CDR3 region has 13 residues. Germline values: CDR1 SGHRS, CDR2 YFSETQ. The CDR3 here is CASSSGRAYEQYF. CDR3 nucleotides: TGCGCCAGCAGCTCTGGCAGGGCCTACGAGCAGTACTTC.

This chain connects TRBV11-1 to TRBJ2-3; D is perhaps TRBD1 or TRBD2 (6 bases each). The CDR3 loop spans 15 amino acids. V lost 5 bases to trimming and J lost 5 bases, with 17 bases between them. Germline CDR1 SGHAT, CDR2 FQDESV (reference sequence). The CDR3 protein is CASSREGGHGDTQYF. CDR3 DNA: TGTGCCAGCAGCCGAGAGGGGGGCCATGGAGATACGCAGTATTTT.

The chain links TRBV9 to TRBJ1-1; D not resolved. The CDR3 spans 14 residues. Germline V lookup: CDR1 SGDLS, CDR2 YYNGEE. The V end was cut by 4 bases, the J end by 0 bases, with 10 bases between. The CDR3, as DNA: TGTGCCAGCAGCACTACCCAGGTGAACACTGAAGCTTTCTTT. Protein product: CASSTTQVNTEAFF.